A selection of T cell receptor beta chains follows, all from one sample in a study of PD-L1 blockade in urothelial cancer. TCRdb's table, derived via immunoSEQ multiplex PCR, lists solely in-frame clones and lacks some. Here the sample spans more than 60,000 clones, roughly 90% being singletons. The starting material was PBMCs, obtained around atezolizumab (anti-PD-L1) treatment. The receptor set was obtained from a man aged 55-75 years with urothelial cancer. Each CDR3 is given with its conserved first and last residue. A D gene is named only where the DNA matches it firmly. Where a row states a size, it is once, few, many or the class of an expanded clone; other rows omit it.

cdr3_length j_call clone_size v_call d_call cdr3_aa cdr3_nt
18 TRBJ1-5 . TRBV2 TRBD1 CASSETGQARYSNQPQHF TGTGCCAGCAGTGAAACGGGACAGGCCCGATATAGCAATCAGCCCCAGCATTTT
12 TRBJ1-5 . TRBV6-4 . CASPRAGQPQHF TGTGCCAGCCCGCGGGCGGGTCAGCCCCAGCATTTT
11 TRBJ2-5 . TRBV6-5 . CASTSQETQYF TGTGCCAGCACCTCGCAGGAGACCCAGTACTTC
19 TRBJ2-5 . TRBV4-1 TRBD2 CASSQGTSGRSRFGETQYF TGCGCCAGCAGCCAAGGGACTAGCGGGAGGAGTCGGTTCGGAGAGACCCAGTACTTC
16 TRBJ2-1 . TRBV7-7 TRBD2 CASSLGTSGSVSEQFF TGTGCTAGCAGCCTGGGGACTAGCGGGAGCGTATCTGAGCAGTTCTTC
14 TRBJ1-6 . TRBV5-1 . CASSFRSEGAPLHF TGCGCCAGCAGCTTTCGGAGTGAGGGAGCCCCCCTCCACTTT
12 TRBJ1-3 . TRBV30 . CAWGPRRNTIYF TGTGCCTGGGGGCCCCGTAGGAACACCATATATTTT
13 TRBJ2-7 . TRBV30 . CAWRGAGLHEQYF TGTGCCTGGAGGGGGGCAGGGTTGCACGAGCAGTACTTC
15 TRBJ1-4 . TRBV9 . CASSGTVWTNEKLFF TGTGCCAGCAGCGGAACAGTATGGACTAATGAAAAACTGTTTTTT
14 TRBJ1-4 . TRBV10-2 . CASTPVGGGEKLFF TGCGCCAGCACCCCTGTGGGGGGTGGCGAAAAACTGTTTTTT
16 TRBJ2-2 . TRBV2 . CATLGRGITNTGELFF TGTGCCACACTGGGAAGGGGGATTACCAACACCGGGGAGCTGTTTTTT
17 TRBJ2-1 . TRBV7-9 . CASSPGPQAGAYNEQFF TGTGCCAGCAGCCCCGGTCCACAGGCCGGCGCCTACAATGAGCAGTTCTTC
14 TRBJ1-5 . TRBV4-2 . CASSQGQSNQPQHF TGTGCCAGCAGCCAAGGGCAGAGCAATCAGCCCCAGCATTTT
15 TRBJ1-6 few TRBV7-9 . CASRLALTENSPLHF TGTGCCAGCAGGCTAGCCTTGACGGAAAATTCACCCCTCCACTTT
12 TRBJ2-7 . TRBV11-3 . CASSGRGRGQYF TGTGCCAGCAGCGGGCGGGGCCGGGGGCAGTACTTC
14 TRBJ2-1 . TRBV30 TRBD2 CAWSVLAGGIEQFF TGTGCCTGGAGTGTTCTAGCGGGGGGGATTGAGCAGTTCTTC
16 TRBJ1-1 . TRBV5-1 . CASSSTGSLMNTEAFF TGCGCCAGCAGCTCAACAGGGTCCCTTATGAACACTGAAGCTTTCTTT
17 TRBJ2-7 once TRBV5-1 TRBD2 CASSLQASGSSSYEQYF TGCGCCAGCAGCCTGCAGGCTAGCGGGTCGAGCTCCTACGAGCAGTACTTC
13 TRBJ1-5 . TRBV7-9 . CASSDSVNQPQHF TGTGCCAGCAGTGACAGCGTCAATCAGCCCCAGCATTTT
15 TRBJ2-5 . TRBV27 TRBD1 CASSPTRQGKETQYF TGTGCCAGCAGTCCGACCAGACAGGGAAAAGAGACCCAGTACTTC
15 TRBJ1-1 large TRBV11-3 . CASSLDLTGNTEAFF TGTGCCAGCAGCTTAGACCTCACAGGGAACACTGAAGCTTTCTTT
16 TRBJ2-3 . TRBV7-2 TRBD2 CASSKSSGSSSDTQYF TGTGCCAGCAGCAAATCTAGCGGGAGTAGCTCAGATACGCAGTATTTT
14 TRBJ2-7 . TRBV5-1 TRBD1 CASSPGQVINEQYF TGCGCCAGCAGCCCGGGACAGGTAATCAACGAGCAGTACTTC
19 TRBJ2-5 . TRBV21-1 . CASSTKLYRTGKKQETQYF TGTGCCAGCAGCACAAAGCTTTACCGGACAGGGAAGAAGCAAGAGACCCAGTACTTC
17 TRBJ1-1 . TRBV5-5 . CASSLERTAELTTEAFF TGTGCCAGCAGCTTGGAAAGGACAGCAGAACTAACCACTGAAGCTTTCTTT
13 TRBJ1-5 . TRBV19 . CASSGRGNQPQHF TGTGCCAGTAGTGGAAGGGGTAATCAGCCCCAGCATTTT
12 TRBJ1-2 . TRBV11-3 . CASRTGVSGYTF TGTGCCAGCAGGACGGGGGTCTCTGGCTACACCTTC
16 TRBJ2-1 . TRBV5-1 TRBD2 CASSLRTSGGYNEQFF TGCGCCAGCAGCCTCCGGACTAGCGGGGGGTACAATGAGCAGTTCTTC
14 TRBJ1-2 . TRBV27 . CASSLGQGFYGYTF TGTGCCAGCAGTTTGGGTCAGGGATTCTATGGCTACACCTTC
17 TRBJ2-1 . TRBV7-6 TRBD2 CASSPSLAGGRKNEQFF TGTGCCAGCAGCCCTTCACTAGCGGGGGGGCGAAAGAATGAGCAGTTCTTC
16 TRBJ2-3 . TRBV11-1 TRBD2 CASSLGSSGGYDTQYF TGTGCCAGCAGCTTAGGATCTAGCGGGGGCTATGATACGCAGTATTTT
16 TRBJ2-3 . TRBV4-2 . CASSLAARLYTDTQYF TGTGCCAGCAGCCTTGCGGCCCGGCTCTACACAGATACGCAGTATTTT
17 TRBJ2-7 . TRBV25-1 TRBD2 CASSEYPLAGRSYEQYF TGTGCCAGCAGTGAATACCCCCTAGCGGGGCGTTCCTACGAGCAGTACTTC
15 TRBJ2-2 few TRBV11-3 TRBD1 CASRPTGVGTGELFF TGTGCCAGCAGACCGACAGGGGTGGGCACCGGGGAGCTGTTTTTT
13 TRBJ1-1 once TRBV19 TRBD1 CASQDRLNTEAFF TGTGCCAGCCAGGACAGGTTGAACACTGAAGCTTTCTTT
16 TRBJ2-1 once TRBV4-3 . CASSHPGGQEYNEQFF TGCGCCAGCAGCCACCCGGGGGGACAGGAGTACAATGAGCAGTTCTTC
14 TRBJ1-6 few TRBV2 TRBD1 CASRGTGSNSPLHF TGTGCCAGCAGGGGGACAGGGTCGAATTCACCCCTCCACTTT